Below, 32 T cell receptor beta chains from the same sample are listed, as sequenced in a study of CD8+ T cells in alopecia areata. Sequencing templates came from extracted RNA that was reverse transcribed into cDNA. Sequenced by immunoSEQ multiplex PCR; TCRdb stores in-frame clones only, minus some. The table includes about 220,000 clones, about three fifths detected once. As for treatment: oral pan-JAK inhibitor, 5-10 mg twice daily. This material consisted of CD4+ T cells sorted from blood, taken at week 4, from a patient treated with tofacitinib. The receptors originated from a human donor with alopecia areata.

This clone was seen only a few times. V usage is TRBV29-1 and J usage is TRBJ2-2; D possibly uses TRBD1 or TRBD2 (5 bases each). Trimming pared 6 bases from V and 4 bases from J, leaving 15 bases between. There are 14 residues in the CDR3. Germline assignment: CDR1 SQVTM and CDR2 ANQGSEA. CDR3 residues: CSVGASGGTGELFF. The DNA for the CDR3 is TGCAGCGTAGGGGCCTCTGGGGGCACCGGGGAGCTGTTTTTT.

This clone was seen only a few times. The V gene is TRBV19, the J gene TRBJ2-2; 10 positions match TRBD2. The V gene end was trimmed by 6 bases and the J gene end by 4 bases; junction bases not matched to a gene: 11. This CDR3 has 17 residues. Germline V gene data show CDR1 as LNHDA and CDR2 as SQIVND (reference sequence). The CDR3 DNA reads TGTGCCAGTAGCCCGCCCTCGAGCGGGGGGGCCACCGGGGAGCTGTTTTTT. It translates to CASSPPSSGGATGELFF.

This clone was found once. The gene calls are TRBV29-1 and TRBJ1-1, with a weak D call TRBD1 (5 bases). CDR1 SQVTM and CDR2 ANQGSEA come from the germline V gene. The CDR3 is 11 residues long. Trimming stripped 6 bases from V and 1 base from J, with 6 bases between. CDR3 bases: TGCAGCGTGACAGCGAACACTGAAGCTTTCTTT. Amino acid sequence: CSVTANTEAFF. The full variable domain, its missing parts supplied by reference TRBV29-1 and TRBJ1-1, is SAVISQKPSRDICQRGTSLTIQCQVDSQVTMMFWYRQQPGQSLTLIATANQGSEATYESGFVIDKFPISRPNLTFSTLTVSNMSPEDSSIYLCSVTANTEAFFGQGTRLTVV.

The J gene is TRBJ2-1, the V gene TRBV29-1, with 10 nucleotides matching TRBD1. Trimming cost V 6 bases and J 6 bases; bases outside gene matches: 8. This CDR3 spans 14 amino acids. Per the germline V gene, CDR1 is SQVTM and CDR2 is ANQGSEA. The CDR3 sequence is CSVGRDRGSNEQFF. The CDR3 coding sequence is TGCAGCGTAGGGCGGGACAGGGGAAGCAATGAGCAGTTCTTC.

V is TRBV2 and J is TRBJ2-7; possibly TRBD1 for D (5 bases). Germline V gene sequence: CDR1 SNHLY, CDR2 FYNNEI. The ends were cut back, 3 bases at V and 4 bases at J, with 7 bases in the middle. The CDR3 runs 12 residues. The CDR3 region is CASSEDTYEQYF. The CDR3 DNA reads TGTGCCAGCAGTGAGGACACGTACGAGCAGTACTTC. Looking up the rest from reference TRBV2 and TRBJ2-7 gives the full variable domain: EPEVTQTPSHQVTQMGQEVILRCVPISNHLYFYWYRQILGQKVEFLVSFYNNEISEKSEIFDDQFSVERPDGSNFTLKIRSTKLEDSAMYFCASSEDTYEQYFGPGTRLTVT.

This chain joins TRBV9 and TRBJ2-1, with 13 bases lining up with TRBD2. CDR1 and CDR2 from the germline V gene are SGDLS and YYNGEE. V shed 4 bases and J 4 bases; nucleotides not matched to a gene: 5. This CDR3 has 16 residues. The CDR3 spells CASSLGLAGDYNEQFF. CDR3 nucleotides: TGTGCCAGCAGCCTAGGACTAGCGGGGGATTACAATGAGCAGTTCTTC.

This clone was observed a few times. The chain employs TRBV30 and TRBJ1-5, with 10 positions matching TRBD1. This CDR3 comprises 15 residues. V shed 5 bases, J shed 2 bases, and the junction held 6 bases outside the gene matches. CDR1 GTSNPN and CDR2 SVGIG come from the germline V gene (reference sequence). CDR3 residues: CAWETGGSGNQPQHF. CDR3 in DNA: TGTGCCTGGGAGACAGGGGGCTCGGGCAATCAGCCCCAGCATTTT.

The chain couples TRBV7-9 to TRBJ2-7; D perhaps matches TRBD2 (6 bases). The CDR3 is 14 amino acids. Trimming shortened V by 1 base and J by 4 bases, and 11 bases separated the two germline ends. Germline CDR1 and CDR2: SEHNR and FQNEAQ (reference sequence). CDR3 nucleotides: TGTGCCAGCAGCTTAGGCCAGGGAGGTTACGAGCAGTACTTC. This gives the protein CASSLGQGGYEQYF.

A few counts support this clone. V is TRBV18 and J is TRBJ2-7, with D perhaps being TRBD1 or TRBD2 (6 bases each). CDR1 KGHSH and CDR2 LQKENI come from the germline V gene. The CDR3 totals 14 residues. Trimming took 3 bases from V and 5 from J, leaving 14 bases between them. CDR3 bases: TGTGCCAGCTCACCGAGAGGGGGGTCTGACGAGCAGTACTTC. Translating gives CASSPRGGSDEQYF.

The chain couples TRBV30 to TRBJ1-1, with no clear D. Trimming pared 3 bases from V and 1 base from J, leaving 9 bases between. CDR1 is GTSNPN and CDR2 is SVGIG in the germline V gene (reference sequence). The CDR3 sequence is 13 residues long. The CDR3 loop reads CAWSFSGNTEAFF. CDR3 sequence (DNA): TGTGCCTGGAGCTTCTCCGGGAACACTGAAGCTTTCTTT.

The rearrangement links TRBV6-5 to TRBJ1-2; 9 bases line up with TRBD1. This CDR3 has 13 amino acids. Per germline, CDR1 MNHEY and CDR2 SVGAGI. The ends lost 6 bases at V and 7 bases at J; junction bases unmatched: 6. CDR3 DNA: TGTGCCAGCAGGCGGACAGGGGAGGTTGGCTACACCTTC. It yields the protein CASRRTGEVGYTF.

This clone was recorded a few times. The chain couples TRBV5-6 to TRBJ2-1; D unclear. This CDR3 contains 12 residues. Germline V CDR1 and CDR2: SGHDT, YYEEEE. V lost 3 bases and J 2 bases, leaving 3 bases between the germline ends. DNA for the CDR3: TGTGCCAGCAGCTCGCCCTACAATGAGCAGTTCTTC. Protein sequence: CASSSPYNEQFF.

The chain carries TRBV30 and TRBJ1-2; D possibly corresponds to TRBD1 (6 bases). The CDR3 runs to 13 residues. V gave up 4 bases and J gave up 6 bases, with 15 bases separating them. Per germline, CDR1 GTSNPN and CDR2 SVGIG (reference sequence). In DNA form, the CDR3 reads TGTGCCTGGATGGGTCCAGGGGAGGATGGCTACACCTTC. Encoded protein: CAWMGPGEDGYTF.

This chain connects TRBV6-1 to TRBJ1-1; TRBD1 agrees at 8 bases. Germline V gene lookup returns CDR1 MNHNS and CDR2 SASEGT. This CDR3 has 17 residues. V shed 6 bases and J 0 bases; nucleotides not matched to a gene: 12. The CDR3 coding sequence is TGTGCCAGCAGGGAAACAGGGGGATTCATATTGAACACTGAAGCTTTCTTT. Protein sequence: CASRETGGFILNTEAFF.

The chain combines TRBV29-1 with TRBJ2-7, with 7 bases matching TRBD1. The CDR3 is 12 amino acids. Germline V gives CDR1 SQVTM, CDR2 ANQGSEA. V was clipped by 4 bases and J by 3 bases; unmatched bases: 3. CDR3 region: CSVVQGSYEQYF. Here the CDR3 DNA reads TGCAGCGTTGTACAGGGGAGCTACGAGCAGTACTTC.

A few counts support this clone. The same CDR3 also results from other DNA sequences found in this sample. The chain's CDR3 is CASSEVYEQYF. The CDR3 DNA sequence: TGTGCCAGCAGTGAAGTCTACGAGCAGTACTTC. This sequence joins TRBV2 and TRBJ2-7; no definite D call. V gave up 1 base and J gave up 3 bases, with 1 base separating them. There are 11 residues in the CDR3. Germline assignment: CDR1 SNHLY and CDR2 FYNNEI.

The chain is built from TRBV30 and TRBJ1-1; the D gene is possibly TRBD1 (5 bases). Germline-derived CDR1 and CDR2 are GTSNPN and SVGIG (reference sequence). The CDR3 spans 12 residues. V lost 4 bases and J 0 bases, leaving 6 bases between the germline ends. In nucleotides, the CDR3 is TGTGCCTGGAACAGGTTGAACACTGAAGCTTTCTTT. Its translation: CAWNRLNTEAFF.

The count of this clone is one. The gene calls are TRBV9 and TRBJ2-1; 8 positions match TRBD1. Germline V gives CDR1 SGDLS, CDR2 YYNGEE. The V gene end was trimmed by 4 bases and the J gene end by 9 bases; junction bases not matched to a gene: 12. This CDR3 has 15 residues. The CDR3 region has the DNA TGTGCCAGCAGCCCAATGACAGGGGTACGGGGTGAGCAGTTCTTC. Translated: CASSPMTGVRGEQFF.

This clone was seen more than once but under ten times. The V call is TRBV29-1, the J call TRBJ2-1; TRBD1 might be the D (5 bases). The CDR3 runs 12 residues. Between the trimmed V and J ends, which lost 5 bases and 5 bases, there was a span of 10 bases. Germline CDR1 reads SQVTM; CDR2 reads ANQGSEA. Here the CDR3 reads CSVKLTDNEQFF. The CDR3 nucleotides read TGCAGCGTTAAACTGACAGACAATGAGCAGTTCTTC.

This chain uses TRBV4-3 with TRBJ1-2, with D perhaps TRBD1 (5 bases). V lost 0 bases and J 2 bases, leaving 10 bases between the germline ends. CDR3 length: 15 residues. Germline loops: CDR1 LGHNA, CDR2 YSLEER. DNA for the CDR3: TGCGCCAGCAGCCAAGATGTGGGGCAGAACTATGGCTACACCTTC. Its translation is CASSQDVGQNYGYTF.

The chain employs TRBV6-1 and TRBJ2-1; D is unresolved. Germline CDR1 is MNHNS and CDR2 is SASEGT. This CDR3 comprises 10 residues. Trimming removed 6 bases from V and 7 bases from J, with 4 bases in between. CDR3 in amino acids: CASRGNEQFF. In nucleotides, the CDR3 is TGTGCCAGCAGGGGTAATGAGCAGTTCTTC.

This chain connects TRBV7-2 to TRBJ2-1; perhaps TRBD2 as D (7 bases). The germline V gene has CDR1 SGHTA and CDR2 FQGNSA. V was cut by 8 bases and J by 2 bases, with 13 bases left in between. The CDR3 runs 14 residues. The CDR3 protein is CASPVGGAYNEQFF. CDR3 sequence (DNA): TGTGCCAGCCCCGTAGGGGGGGCCTACAATGAGCAGTTCTTC.

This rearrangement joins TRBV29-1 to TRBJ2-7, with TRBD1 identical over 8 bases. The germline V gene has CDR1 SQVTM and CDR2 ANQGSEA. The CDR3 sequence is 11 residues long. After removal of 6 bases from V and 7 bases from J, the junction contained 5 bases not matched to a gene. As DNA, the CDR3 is TGCAGCGTGCAGGGGGCGCGAGAGCAGTACTTC. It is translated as CSVQGAREQYF.

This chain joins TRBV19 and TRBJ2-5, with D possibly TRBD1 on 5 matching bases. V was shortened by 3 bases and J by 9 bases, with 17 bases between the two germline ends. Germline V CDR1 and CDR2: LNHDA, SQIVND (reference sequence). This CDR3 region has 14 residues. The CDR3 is CASSMAGRLGAQYF. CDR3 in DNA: TGTGCCAGTAGTATGGCAGGGCGGTTAGGAGCCCAGTACTTC.

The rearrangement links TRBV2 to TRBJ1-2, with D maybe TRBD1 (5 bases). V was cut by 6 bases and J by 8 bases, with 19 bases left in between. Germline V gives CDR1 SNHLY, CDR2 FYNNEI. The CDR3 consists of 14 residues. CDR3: CASREAPGTGGYTF. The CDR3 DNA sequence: TGTGCCAGCAGGGAGGCCCCTGGGACGGGGGGCTACACCTTC.

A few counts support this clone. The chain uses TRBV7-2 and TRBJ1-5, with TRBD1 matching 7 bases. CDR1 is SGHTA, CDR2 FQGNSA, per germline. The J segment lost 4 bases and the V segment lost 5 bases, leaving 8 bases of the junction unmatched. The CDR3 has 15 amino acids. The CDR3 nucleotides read TGTGCCAGCAGCAAGGAGGGACAGCATAATCAGCCCCAGCATTTT. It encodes CASSKEGQHNQPQHF.

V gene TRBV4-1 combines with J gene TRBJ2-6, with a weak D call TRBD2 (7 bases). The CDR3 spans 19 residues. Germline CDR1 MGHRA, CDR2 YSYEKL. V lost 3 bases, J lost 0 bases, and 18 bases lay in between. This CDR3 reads CASSQTGGAEFSGANVLTF. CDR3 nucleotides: TGCGCCAGCAGCCAGACGGGGGGCGCGGAATTCTCTGGGGCCAACGTCCTGACTTTC.

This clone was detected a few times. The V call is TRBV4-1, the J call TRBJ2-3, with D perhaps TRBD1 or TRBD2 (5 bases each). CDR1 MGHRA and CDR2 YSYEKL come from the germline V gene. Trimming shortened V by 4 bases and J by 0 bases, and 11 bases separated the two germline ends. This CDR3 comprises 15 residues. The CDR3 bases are TGCGCCAGCAGCCTCACAGGACTTAGCACAGATACGCAGTATTTT. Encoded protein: CASSLTGLSTDTQYF.

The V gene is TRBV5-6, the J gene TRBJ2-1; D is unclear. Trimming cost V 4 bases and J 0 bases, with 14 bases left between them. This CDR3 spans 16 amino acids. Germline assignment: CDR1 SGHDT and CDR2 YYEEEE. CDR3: CASSGNQGGSYNEQFF. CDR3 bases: TGTGCCAGCAGCGGGAACCAAGGCGGCTCCTACAATGAGCAGTTCTTC. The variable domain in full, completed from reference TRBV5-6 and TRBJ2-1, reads DAGVTQSPTHLIKTRGQQVTLRCSPKSGHDTVSWYQQALGQGPQFIFQYYEEEERQRGNFPDRFSGHQFPNYSSELNVNALLLGDSALYLCASSGNQGGSYNEQFFGPGTRLTVL.

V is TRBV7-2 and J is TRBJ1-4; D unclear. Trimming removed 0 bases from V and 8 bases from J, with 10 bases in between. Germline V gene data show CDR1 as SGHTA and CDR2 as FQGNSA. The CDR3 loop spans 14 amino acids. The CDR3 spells CASSLAGYREKLFF. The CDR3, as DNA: TGTGCCAGCAGCTTAGCTGGGTACCGGGAAAAACTGTTTTTT.

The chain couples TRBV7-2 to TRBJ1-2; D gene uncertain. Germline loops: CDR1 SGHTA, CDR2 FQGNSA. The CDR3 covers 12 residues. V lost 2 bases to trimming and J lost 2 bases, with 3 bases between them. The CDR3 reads CASSLSNYGYTF. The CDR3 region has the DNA TGTGCCAGCAGCTTATCCAACTATGGCTACACCTTC.

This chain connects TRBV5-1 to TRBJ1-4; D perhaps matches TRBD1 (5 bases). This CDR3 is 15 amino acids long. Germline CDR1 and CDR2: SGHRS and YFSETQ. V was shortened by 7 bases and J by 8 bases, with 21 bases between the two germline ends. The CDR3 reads CASGNEGPWGEKLFF. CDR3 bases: TGCGCCAGCGGAAACGAGGGACCTTGGGGGGAAAAACTGTTTTTT.